This T cell receptor beta chain was sequenced for a study of T cell changes during pregnancy in multiple sclerosis. CDR1 is LGHNA, CDR2 YNFKEQ, per germline. The CDR3 has 14 residues. The trim removed 4 bases at V and 1 base at J, leaving 4 bases unmatched. Profiling relied on immunoSEQ multiplex PCR, and the TCRdb table lists in-frame clones only, not all of them. The table records 90,000 to 120,000 clones, just over 90% of them present only once. V gene TRBV4-2 combines with J gene TRBJ2-7; the match to TRBD2 covers 7 bases. This specimen was peripheral blood, taken after pregnancy. This clonotype was sampled from a female donor with multiple sclerosis, enrolled in a pregnancy study. The CDR3 loop is CASSPSGGSYEQYF. In DNA form, the CDR3 reads TGTGCCAGCAGCCCTTCCGGGGGGTCCTACGAGCAGTACTTC.